The present entry profiles one T cell receptor (beta chain) with its context. Its antigen remains unidentified. This sample was included in a study of OX40 agonist ivuxolimab in advanced cancers. Study background: Three individuals attained partial responses, comprising one hepatocellular carcinoma case and two cutaneous melanoma cases.

Libraries were prepared by immunoSEQ multiplex PCR; TCRdb keeps only in-frame clonotypes and omits some of them. The repertoire holds tens of thousands of clones, with over 75% as singletons. CDR1 and CDR2 from the germline V gene are SGHAT and FQNNGV. Trimming cost V 5 bases and J 7 bases; bases outside gene matches: 10. The CDR3 totals 14 residues. Whole-study results and caveats: CD8+ T cells were the subset that, on average, had more expanded clones than CD4+.

Material: CD4+ or CD8+ T cells sorted from blood, obtained in a trial of the OX40 agonist ivuxolimab. The chain has TRBV11-2 and TRBJ2-7; the match to TRBD1 covers 8 bases. This clonotype originated in an adult with an advanced solid tumor such as melanoma, head and neck, liver or kidney cancer. CDR3 protein: CASSPFQGAEEQYF. Written as DNA, the CDR3 is TGTGCCAGCAGCCCATTCCAGGGGGCGGAGGAGCAGTACTTC.